This T cell receptor (beta chain) stems from a study of T cell responses to AZD1222 COVID-19 vaccine. Clones were sequenced by immunoSEQ multiplex PCR, and TCRdb holds only the in-frame ones, with some missing. Among 30,000 to 40,000 clones listed, around three quarters were seen once. This CDR3 contains 14 residues. Germline CDR1 and CDR2: SGHRS and YFSETQ. Trimming cost V 4 bases and J 4 bases, with 14 bases left between them. The sequenced sample was peripheral blood, obtained 28 days after the second AZD1222 dose. The rearrangement links TRBV5-1 to TRBJ1-2; D is unresolved. The receptor comes from an adult who received the AZD1222 COVID-19 vaccine. Written as DNA, the CDR3 is TGCGCCAGCAGCCTGGGAGGTTCGGGCTATGGCTACACCTTC. It yields the protein CASSLGGSGYGYTF.